This T cell receptor beta chain was captured by sequencing in a study of cytomegalovirus exposure and HLA in healthy donors. General study findings and limits: An observed cluster of highly shared sequence variants was recorded as a likely sequencing artifact. What a later analysis reportedly showed was that an Asian-associated ancestry cluster had fewer N-insertions than the roughly 670-donor mean. It was confirmed in vitro that a few of the CMV-associated chains were specific for CMV antigens.

Germline V lookup: CDR1 WSHSY, CDR2 SAAADI. The length of the CDR3 is 13 residues. V lost 3 bases, J lost 0 bases, and 2 bases lay in between. Regarding this clone: Antigen specificity is unknown.

The PCR contained 60 Vbeta and 13 Jbeta primers. Some clones are missing from TCRdb's copy, which holds only in-frame ones; the method was immunoSEQ multiplex PCR. The sample lists approximately 92,000 clones; around 70% were seen once. The rearrangement uses TRBV10-2 and TRBJ1-4; D unresolved. This clonotype was sampled from a man between 60 and 75 years old in good health and CMV-seronegative. The sequenced sample was PBMCs. The CDR3 loop reads CASSDATNEKLFF. DNA of the CDR3: TGCGCCAGCAGTGACGCAACTAATGAAAAACTGTTTTTT.